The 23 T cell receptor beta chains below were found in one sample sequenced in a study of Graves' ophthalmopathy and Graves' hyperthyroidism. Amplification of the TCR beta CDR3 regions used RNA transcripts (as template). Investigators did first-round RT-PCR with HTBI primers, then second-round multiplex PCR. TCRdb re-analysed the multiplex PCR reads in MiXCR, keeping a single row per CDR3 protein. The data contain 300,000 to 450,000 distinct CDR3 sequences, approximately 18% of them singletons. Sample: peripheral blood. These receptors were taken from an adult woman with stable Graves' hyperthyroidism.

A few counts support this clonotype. CDR3 nucleotides: TGCGCCAGCAGCTTGACTTACAGGGGAGGGCAAGAGACCCAGTACTTC. As protein: CASSLTYRGGQETQYF. The chain combines TRBV5-1 with TRBJ2-5; the D call may be TRBD1 or TRBD2 (7 bases each). Trimming took off 1 base at V and 2 bases at J, with 15 bases between the two ends. The CDR3 sequence is 16 residues long. The V gene's germline CDR1 is SGHRS and CDR2 YFSETQ.

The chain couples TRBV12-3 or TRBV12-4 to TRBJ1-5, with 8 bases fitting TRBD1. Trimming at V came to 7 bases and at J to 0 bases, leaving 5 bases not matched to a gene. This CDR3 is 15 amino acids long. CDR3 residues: CASTQQGGSNQPQHF. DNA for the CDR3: TGTGCCAGCACTCAACAGGGGGGTAGCAATCAGCCCCAGCATTTT.

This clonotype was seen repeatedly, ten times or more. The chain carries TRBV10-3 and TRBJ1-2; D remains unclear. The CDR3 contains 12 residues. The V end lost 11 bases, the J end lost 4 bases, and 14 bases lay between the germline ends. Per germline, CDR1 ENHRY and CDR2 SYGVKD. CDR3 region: CAVGPVVYGYTF. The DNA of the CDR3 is TGTGCCGTAGGACCGGTGGTCTATGGCTACACCTTC.

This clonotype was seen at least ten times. Here the CDR3 reads CAIRNEGAGELFF. In DNA form, the CDR3 reads TGTGCCATCAGGAACGAGGGGGCCGGGGAGCTGTTTTTT. The chain has TRBV10-3 and TRBJ2-2, with D perhaps TRBD1 (6 bases). This CDR3 spans 13 amino acids. V was shortened by 6 bases and J by 6 bases, with 11 bases between the two germline ends. The germline V gene encodes CDR1 ENHRY and CDR2 SYGVKD.

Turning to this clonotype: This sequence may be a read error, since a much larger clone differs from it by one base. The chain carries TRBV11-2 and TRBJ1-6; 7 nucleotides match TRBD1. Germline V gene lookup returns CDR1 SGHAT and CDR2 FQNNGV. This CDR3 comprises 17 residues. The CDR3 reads CAGSRYRGYTYDSPLHF. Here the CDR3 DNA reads TGTGCCGGCAGCAGGTACAGGGGTTATACCTACGATTCACCCCTCCACTTT.

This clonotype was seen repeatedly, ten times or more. CDR3 region: CASSPPGQNIQYF. The CDR3 DNA follows: TGTGCCAGCAGCCCACCAGGGCAAAACATTCAGTACTTC. The V and J genes are TRBV3-1 and TRBJ2-4, with D maybe TRBD1 (5 bases). Germline CDR1 and CDR2: LGHDT and YNNKEL (reference sequence). Trimming stripped 4 bases from V and 5 bases from J, with 9 bases between. This CDR3 has 13 residues.

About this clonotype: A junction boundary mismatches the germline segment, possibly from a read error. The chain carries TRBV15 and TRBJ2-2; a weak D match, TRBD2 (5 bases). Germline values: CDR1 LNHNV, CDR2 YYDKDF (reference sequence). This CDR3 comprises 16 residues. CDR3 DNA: TGTGCCACCAGCAGAGATCGAGGACCAACTACCGGGGAGCCGTTTTTT. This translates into CATSRDRGPTTGEPFF.

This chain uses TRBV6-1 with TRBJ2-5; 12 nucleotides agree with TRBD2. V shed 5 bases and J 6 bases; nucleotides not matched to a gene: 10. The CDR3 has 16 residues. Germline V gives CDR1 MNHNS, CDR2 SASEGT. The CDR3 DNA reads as TGTGCCAGCAGTCCCGTCGGACTAGCGGGGAGAAAGACCCAGTACTTC. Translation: CASSPVGLAGRKTQYF.

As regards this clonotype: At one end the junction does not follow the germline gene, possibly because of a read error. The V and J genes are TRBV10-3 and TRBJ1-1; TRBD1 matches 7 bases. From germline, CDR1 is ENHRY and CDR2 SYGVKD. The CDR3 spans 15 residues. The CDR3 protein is CAIRKTGAANTDAFF. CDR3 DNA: TGTGCCATCAGGAAAACAGGGGCCGCGAACACTGACGCTTTCTTT.

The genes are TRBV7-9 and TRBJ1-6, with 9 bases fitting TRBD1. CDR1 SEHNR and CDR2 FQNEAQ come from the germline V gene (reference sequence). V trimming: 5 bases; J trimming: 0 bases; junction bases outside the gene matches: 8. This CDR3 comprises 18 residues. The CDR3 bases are TGTGCCAGCAGCAAAATACGACAGGGGGGCTCCTATAATTCACCCCTCCACTTT. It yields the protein CASSKIRQGGSYNSPLHF.

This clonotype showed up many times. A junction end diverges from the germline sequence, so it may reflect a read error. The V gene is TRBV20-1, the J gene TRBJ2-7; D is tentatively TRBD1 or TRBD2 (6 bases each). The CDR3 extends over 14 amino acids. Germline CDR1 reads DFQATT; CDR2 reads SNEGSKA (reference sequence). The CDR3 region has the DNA TGCAGTGCTAGTTCGGGGGCGAGACACTACGCGCAGTACTTC. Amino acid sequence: CSASSGARHYAQYF.

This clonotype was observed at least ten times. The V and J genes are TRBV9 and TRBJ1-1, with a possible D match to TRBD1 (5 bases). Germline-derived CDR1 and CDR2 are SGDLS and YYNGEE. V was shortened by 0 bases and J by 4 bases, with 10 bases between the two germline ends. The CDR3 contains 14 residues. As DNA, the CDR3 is TGTGCCAGCAGCGTAGAGGCAGGGAGCACTGAAGCTTTCTTT. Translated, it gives CASSVEAGSTEAFF. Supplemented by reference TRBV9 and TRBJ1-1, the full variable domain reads DSGVTQTPKHLITATGQRVTLRCSPRSGDLSVYWYQQSLDQGLQFLIQYYNGEERAKGNILERFSAQQFPDLHSELNLSSLELGDSALYFCASSVEAGSTEAFFGQGTRLTVV.

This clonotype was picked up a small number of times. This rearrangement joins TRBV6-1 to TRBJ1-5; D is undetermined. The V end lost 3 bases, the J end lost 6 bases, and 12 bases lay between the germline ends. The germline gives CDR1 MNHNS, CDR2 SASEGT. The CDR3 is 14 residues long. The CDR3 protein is CASSDTGNGQPQHF. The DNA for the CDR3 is TGTGCCAGCAGTGATACGGGGAACGGTCAGCCCCAGCATTTT.

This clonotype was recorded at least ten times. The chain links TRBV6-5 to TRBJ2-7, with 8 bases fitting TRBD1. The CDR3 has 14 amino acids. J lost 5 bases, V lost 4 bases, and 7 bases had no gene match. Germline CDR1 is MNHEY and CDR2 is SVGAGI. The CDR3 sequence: CASSFDRGIDEQYF. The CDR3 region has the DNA TGTGCCAGCAGTTTTGACAGGGGAATCGACGAGCAGTACTTC.

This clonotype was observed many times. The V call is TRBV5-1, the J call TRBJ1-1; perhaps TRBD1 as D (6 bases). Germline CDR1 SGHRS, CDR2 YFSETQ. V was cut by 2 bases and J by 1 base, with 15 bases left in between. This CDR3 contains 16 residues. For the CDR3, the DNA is TGCGCCAGCAGCTTACGTCGGGGGCTTGCGAACACTGAAGCTTTCTTT. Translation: CASSLRRGLANTEAFF.

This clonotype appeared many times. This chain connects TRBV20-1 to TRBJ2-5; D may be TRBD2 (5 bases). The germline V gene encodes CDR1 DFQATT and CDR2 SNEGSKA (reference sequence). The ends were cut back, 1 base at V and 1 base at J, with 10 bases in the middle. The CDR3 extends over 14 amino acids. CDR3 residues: CSARAGSRQETQYF. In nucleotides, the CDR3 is TGCAGTGCTAGAGCGGGATCCCGCCAAGAGACCCAGTACTTC.

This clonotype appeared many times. The CDR3 sequence: CASSPKRDSYNSPLHF. Written as DNA, the CDR3 is TGTGCCAGCAGCCCAAAGAGGGACTCCTATAATTCACCCCTCCACTTT. The chain recombines TRBV27 with TRBJ1-6, with D unresolved. CDR1 and CDR2 from the germline V gene are MNHEY and SMNVEV (reference sequence). The CDR3 has 16 residues. V dropped 6 bases and J dropped 0 bases, with 12 bases sitting between them.

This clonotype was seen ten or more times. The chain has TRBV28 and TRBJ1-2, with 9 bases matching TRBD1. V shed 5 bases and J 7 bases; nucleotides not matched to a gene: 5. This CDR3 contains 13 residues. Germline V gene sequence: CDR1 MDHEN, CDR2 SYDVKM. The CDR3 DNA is TGTGCCAGCAGTCTTCGACAGGGGGGTGGCTACACCTTC. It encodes CASSLRQGGGYTF.

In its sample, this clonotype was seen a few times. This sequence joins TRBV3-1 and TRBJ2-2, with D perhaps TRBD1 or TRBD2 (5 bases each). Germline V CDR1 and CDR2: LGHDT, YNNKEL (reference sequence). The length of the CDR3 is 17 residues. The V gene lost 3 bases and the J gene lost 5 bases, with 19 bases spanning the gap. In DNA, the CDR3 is TGTGCCAGCAGCCACAGCCGGGGCGCCGTGGGAACCGGGGAGCTGTTTTTT. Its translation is CASSHSRGAVGTGELFF.

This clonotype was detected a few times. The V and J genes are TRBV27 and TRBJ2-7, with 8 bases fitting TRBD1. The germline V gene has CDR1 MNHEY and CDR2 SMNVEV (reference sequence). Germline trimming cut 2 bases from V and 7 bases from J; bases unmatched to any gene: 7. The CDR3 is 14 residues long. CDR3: CASSLGDRLFEQYF. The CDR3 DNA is TGTGCCAGCAGTTTAGGGGACAGGCTTTTTGAGCAGTACTTC.

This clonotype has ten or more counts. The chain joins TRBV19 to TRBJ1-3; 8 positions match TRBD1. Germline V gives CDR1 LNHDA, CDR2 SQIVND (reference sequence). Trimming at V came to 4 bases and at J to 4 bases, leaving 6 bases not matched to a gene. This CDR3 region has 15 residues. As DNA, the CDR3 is TGTGCCAGTAGTACCCGACAGGGGCCAGGAAACACCATATATTTT. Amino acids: CASSTRQGPGNTIYF. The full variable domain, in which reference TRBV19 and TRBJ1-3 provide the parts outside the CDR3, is DGGITQSPKYLFRKEGQNVTLSCEQNLNHDAMYWYRQDPGQGLRLIYYSQIVNDFQKGDIAEGYSVSREKKESFPLTVTSAQKNPTAFYLCASSTRQGPGNTIYFGEGSWLTVV.

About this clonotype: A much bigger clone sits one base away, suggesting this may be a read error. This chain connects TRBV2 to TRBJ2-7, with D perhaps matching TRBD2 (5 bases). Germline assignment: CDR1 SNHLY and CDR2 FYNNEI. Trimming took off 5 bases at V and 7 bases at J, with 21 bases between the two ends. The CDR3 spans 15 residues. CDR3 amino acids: CASSYPGRRLEEQYF. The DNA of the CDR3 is TGTGCCAGCAGTTACCCCGGCAGGAGGTTGGAGGAGCAGTACTTC.

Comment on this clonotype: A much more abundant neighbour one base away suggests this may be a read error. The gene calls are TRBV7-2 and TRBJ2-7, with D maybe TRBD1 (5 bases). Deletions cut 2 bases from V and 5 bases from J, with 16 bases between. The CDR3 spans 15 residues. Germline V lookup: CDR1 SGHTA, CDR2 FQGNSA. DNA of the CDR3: TGTGCCAGCAGCTTAACCGGCCTAGGGGTCGACGAGCAGTACTTC. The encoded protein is CASSLTGLGVDEQYF.